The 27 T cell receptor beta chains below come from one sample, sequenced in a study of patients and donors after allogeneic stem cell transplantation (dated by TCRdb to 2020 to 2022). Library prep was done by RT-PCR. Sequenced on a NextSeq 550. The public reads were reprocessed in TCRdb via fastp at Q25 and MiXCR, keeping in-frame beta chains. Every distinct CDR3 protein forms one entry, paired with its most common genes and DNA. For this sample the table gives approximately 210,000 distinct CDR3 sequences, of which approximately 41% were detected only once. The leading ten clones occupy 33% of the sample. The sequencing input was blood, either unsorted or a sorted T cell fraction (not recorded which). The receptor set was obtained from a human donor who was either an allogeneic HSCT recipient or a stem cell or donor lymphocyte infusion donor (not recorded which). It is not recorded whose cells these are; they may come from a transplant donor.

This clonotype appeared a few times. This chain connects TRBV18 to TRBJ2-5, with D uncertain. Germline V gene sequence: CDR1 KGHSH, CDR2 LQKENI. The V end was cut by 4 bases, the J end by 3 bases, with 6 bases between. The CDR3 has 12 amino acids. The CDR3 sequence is CASSRSEETQYF. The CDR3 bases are TGTGCCAGCTCACGGTCAGAAGAGACCCAGTACTTC.

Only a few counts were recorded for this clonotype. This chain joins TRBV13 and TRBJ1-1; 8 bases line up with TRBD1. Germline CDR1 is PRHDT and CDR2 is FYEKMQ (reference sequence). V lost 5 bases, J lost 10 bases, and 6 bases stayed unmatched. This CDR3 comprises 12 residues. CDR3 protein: CASSHAGQGAFF. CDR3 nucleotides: TGTGCCAGCAGCCACGCCGGACAGGGAGCTTTCTTT.

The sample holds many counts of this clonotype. CDR3 coding DNA: TGTGCCAGCAGTTGGGGGGATAGCAATCAGCCCCAGCATTTT. It codes for CASSWGDSNQPQHF. This chain connects TRBV6-6 to TRBJ1-5; D is perhaps TRBD1 (5 bases). This CDR3 is 14 amino acids long. Trimming pared 4 bases from V and 0 bases from J, leaving 7 bases between. Germline V CDR1 and CDR2: MNHNY, SVGAGI (reference sequence).

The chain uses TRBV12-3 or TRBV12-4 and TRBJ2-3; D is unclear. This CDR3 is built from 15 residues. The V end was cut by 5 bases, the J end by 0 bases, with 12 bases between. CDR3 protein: CASSRMDGSTDTQYF. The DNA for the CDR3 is TGTGCCAGCAGTCGAATGGACGGGAGCACAGATACGCAGTATTTT.

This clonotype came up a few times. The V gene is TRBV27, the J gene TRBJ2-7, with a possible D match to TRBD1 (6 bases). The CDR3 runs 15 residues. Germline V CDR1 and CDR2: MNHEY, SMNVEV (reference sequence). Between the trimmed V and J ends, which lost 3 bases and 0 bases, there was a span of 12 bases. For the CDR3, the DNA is TGTGCCAGCAGTTTGGGGACATCAAGCTCCTACGAGCAGTACTTC. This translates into CASSLGTSSSYEQYF.

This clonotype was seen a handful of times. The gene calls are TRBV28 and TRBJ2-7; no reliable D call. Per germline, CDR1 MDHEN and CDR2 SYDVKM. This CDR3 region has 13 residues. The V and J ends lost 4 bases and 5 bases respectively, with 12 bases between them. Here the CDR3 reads CASSSVPRHEQYF. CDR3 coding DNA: TGTGCCAGCAGTTCGGTTCCCCGTCACGAGCAGTACTTC.

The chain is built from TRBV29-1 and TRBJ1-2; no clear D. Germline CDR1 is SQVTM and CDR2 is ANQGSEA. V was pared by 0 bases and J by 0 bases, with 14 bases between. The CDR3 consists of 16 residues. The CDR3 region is CSVEDPTGEANYGYTF. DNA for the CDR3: TGCAGCGTTGAAGACCCAACGGGAGAGGCTAACTATGGCTACACCTTC.

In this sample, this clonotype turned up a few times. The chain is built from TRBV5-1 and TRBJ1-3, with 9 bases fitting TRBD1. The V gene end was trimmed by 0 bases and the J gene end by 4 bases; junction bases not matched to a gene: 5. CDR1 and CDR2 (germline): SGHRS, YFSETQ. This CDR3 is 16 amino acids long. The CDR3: CASSLEQGAGGNTIYF. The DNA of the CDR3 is TGCGCCAGCAGCTTGGAACAGGGGGCCGGAGGAAACACCATATATTTT.

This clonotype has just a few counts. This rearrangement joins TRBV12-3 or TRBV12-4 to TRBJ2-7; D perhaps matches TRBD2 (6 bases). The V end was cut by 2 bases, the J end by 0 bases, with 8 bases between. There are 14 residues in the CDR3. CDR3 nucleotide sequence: TGTGCCAGCAGTTTAACGGACTACTCCTACGAGCAGTACTTC. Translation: CASSLTDYSYEQYF.

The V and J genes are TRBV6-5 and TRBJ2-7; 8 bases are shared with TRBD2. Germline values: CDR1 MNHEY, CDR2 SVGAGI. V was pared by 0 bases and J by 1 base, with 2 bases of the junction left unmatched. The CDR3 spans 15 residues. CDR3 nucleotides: TGTGCCAGCAGTTACTCAAGCGGGAGTTCCTACGAGCAGTACTTC. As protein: CASSYSSGSSYEQYF.

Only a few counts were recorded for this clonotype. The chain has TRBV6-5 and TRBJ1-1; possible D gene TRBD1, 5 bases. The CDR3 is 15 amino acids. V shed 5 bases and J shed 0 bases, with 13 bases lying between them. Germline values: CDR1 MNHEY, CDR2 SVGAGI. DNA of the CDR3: TGTGCCAGCAGTACTTGGGGCAGCTTGAACACTGAAGCTTTCTTT. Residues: CASSTWGSLNTEAFF.

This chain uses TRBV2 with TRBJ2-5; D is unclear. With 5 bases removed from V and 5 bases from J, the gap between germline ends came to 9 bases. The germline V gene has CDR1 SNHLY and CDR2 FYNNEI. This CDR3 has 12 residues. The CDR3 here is CASSIWAETQYF. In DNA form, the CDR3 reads TGTGCCAGCAGTATTTGGGCCGAGACCCAGTACTTC.

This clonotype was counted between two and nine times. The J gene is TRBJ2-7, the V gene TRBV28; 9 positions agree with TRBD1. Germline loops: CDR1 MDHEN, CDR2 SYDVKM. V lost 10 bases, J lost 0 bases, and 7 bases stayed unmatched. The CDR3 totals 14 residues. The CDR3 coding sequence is TGTGCCACCAGCTGGACAGGGGTCTCCTACGAGCAGTACTTC. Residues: CATSWTGVSYEQYF.

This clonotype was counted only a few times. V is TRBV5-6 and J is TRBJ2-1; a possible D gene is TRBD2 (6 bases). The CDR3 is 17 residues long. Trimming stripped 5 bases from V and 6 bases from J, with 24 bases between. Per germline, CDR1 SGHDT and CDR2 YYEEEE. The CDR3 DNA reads TGTGCCAGCAGGAGAATACTGACGGGGAGGTTCGGCAATGAGCAGTTCTTC. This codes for CASRRILTGRFGNEQFF.

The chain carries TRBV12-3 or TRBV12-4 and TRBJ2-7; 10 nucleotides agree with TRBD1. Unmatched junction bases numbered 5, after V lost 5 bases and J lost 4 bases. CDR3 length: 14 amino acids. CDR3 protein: CASSRDRGQYEQYF. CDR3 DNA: TGTGCCAGCAGTAGAGACAGGGGGCAATACGAGCAGTACTTC.

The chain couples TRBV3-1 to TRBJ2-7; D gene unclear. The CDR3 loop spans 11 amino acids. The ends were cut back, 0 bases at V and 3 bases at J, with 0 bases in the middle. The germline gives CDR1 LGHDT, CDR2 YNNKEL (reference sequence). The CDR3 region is CASSQDYEQYF. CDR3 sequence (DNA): TGTGCCAGCAGCCAAGACTACGAGCAGTACTTC.

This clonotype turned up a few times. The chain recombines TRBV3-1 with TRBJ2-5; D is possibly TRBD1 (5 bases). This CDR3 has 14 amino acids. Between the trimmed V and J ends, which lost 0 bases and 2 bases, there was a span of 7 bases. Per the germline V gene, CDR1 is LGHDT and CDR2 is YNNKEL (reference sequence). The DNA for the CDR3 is TGTGCCAGCAGCCAAGAGACAGAGCAAGAGACCCAGTACTTC. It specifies CASSQETEQETQYF.

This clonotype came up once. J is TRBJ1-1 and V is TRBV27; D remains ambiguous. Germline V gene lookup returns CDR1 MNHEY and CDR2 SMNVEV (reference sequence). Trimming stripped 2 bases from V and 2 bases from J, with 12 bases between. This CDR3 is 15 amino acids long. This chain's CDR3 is CASSLGVNLNTEAFF. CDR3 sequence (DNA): TGTGCCAGCAGTTTAGGGGTCAACTTAAACACTGAAGCTTTCTTT.

In DNA form, the CDR3 reads TGCGCCAGCACTCAAGAAGGAGGGCTTGGAAACACCATATATTTT. Amino acids: CASTQEGGLGNTIYF. The chain recombines TRBV4-1 with TRBJ1-3; D ambiguous. The V end was cut by 7 bases, the J end by 3 bases, with 16 bases between. The germline V gene encodes CDR1 MGHRA and CDR2 YSYEKL. The CDR3 totals 15 residues.

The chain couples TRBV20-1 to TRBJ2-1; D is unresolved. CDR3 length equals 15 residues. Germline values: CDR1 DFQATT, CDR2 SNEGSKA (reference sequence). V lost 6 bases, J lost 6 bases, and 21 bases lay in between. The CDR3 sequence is CSASPVTPPTNEQFF. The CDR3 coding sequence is TGCAGTGCGAGCCCGGTAACCCCCCCCACCAATGAGCAGTTCTTC.

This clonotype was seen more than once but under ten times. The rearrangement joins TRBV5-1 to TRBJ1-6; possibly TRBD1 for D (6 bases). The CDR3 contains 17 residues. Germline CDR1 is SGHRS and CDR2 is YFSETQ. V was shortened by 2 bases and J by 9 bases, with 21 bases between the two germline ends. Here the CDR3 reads CASSFGQRATLGSPLHF. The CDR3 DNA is TGCGCCAGCAGCTTTGGACAGAGGGCGACCCTTGGTTCACCCCTCCACTTT.

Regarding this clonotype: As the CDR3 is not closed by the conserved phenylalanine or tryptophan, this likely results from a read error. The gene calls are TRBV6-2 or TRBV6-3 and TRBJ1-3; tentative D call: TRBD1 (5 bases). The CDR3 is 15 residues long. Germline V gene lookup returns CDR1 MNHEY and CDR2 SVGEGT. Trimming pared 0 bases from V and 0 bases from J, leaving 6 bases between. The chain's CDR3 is CASSYSGTSGNTIYL. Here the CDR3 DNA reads TGTGCCAGCAGTTACTCTGGGACCTCTGGAAACACCATATATTTG.

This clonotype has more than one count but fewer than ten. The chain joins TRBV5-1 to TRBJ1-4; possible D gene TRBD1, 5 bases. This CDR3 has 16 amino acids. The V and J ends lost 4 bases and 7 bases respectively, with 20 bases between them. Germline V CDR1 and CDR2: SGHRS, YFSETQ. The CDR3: CASSPYPGPQGEKLFF. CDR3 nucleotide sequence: TGCGCCAGCAGCCCGTACCCCGGGCCTCAGGGTGAAAAACTGTTTTTT.

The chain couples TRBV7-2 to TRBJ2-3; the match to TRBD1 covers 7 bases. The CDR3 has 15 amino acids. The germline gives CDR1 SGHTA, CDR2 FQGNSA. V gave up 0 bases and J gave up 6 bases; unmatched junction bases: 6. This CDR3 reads CASSLAGQRGDTQYF. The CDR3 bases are TGTGCCAGCAGCTTAGCGGGACAGCGCGGGGATACGCAGTATTTT.

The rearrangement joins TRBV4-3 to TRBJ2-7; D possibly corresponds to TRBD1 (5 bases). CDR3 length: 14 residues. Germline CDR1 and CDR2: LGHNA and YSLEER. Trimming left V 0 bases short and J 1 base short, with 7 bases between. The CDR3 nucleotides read TGCGCCAGCAGCCAAGAGAGACAGTCCTACGAGCAGTACTTC. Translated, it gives CASSQERQSYEQYF.

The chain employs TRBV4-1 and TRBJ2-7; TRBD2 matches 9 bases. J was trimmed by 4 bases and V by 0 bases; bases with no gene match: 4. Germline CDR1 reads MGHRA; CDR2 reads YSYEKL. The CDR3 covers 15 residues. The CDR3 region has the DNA TGCGCCAGCAGCCAAGAAAGGACTAGCGCGTACGAGCAGTACTTC. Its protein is CASSQERTSAYEQYF.

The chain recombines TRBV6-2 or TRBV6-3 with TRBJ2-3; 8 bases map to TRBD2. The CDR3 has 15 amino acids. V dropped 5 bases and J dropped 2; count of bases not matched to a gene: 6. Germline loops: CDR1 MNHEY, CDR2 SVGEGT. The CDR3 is CASSQTSATTDTQYF. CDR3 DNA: TGTGCCAGCAGTCAGACTAGCGCAACCACAGATACGCAGTATTTT.